This T cell receptor beta chain came from a study of T cell clonotyping in hematopoietic cell transplantation. Trimming stripped 6 bases from V and 4 bases from J, with 12 bases between. The germline gives CDR1 SNHLY, CDR2 FYNNEI. This CDR3 has 13 amino acids. Sequenced by immunoSEQ multiplex PCR; TCRdb stores in-frame clones only, minus some. The sample carries 5,500 to 6,000 clones, roughly 90% recorded once. V is TRBV2 and J is TRBJ1-2; unclear D gene. This receptor was taken from a female patient aged 45-65 years who had an allogeneic stem cell transplant from a related donor, so the T cells may come from the graft donor. Some clones in this sample may be carry-over from other donors' samples. Material: peripheral blood mononuclear cells, obtained 100 days after allogeneic stem cell transplant. CDR3 protein: CASRGDGIYGYTF. In DNA form, the CDR3 reads TGTGCCAGCAGGGGAGACGGGATCTATGGCTACACCTTC.